A single sample is the source of the 23 T cell receptor beta chains below, sequenced in a study of cytomegalovirus exposure and HLA in healthy donors. Researchers ran the PCR with 60 Vbeta and 13 Jbeta primers. Assay: immunoSEQ multiplex PCR; the TCRdb copy retains only in-frame clones and omits some. Altogether fewer than 180,000 clones are present, 79% being singletons, with the ten largest covering 6% to 6.5%. The material sequenced was PBMCs. These receptors came from a man aged 45-65 years in good health and CMV-seropositive.

V and J are TRBV5-6 and TRBJ1-2; weak D call: TRBD1 (6 bases). Germline assignment: CDR1 SGHDT and CDR2 YYEEEE. The CDR3 spans 17 residues. V lost 1 base to trimming and J lost 7 bases, with 23 bases between them. CDR3 DNA: TGTGCCAGCAGCTTGATAGGACAGACGATAAGCGGGGTTGGCTACACCTTC. Translation gives CASSLIGQTISGVGYTF. Full variable domain (remainder filled in from reference TRBV5-6 and TRBJ1-2): DAGVTQSPTHLIKTRGQQVTLRCSPKSGHDTVSWYQQALGQGPQFIFQYYEEEERQRGNFPDRFSGHQFPNYSSELNVNALLLGDSALYLCASSLIGQTISGVGYTFGSGTRLTVV.

This rearrangement joins TRBV4-1 to TRBJ2-3, with TRBD1 identical over 7 bases. Germline CDR1 MGHRA, CDR2 YSYEKL. This CDR3 comprises 14 residues. V dropped 6 bases and J dropped 1; count of bases not matched to a gene: 4. The CDR3 region has the DNA TGCGCCAGCAGTCGGGGACAGCGCACAGATACGCAGTATTTT. Translation: CASSRGQRTDTQYF.

This clone was recorded once. V gene TRBV27 combines with J gene TRBJ2-7; TRBD1 matches at 10 bases. V was pared by 6 bases and J by 5 bases, with 7 bases of the junction left unmatched. Per the germline V gene, CDR1 is MNHEY and CDR2 is SMNVEV (reference sequence). The CDR3 has 14 residues. As DNA, the CDR3 is TGTGCCAGCAGCCGGGACAGGGGAGGAAACGAGCAGTACTTC. Translation gives CASSRDRGGNEQYF.

This chain connects TRBV7-6 to TRBJ2-1; TRBD2 matches at 13 bases. V was clipped by 0 bases and J by 6 bases; unmatched bases: 14. The CDR3 has 20 residues. Germline V CDR1 and CDR2: SGHVS, FNYEAQ. The DNA of the CDR3 is TGTGCCAGCAGCTTAGCGCCTTCGGGACTAGCGGGATCGTTTGGCAATGAGCAGTTCTTC. It yields the protein CASSLAPSGLAGSFGNEQFF.

The V gene is TRBV29-1, the J gene TRBJ2-6; D is perhaps TRBD1 (6 bases). The CDR3 totals 15 residues. V was clipped by 5 bases and J by 0 bases, with 11 bases between them. CDR1 SQVTM and CDR2 ANQGSEA come from the germline V gene. The CDR3, as DNA: TGCAGCGTTCTACAGGGCGTCTCTGGGGCCAACGTCCTGACTTTC. As protein: CSVLQGVSGANVLTF.

The J gene is TRBJ2-7, the V gene TRBV28, with TRBD2 matching over 9 bases. This CDR3 has 16 amino acids. Trimming cost V 6 bases and J 2 bases; bases outside gene matches: 11. Germline CDR1 MDHEN, CDR2 SYDVKM. The CDR3 is CASSTAWGLATYEQYF. In DNA form, the CDR3 reads TGTGCCAGCAGCACCGCTTGGGGACTAGCAACCTACGAGCAGTACTTC.

J is TRBJ2-1 and V is TRBV5-1, with D possibly being TRBD1 (6 bases). The CDR3 extends over 10 amino acids. The V end lost 0 bases, the J end lost 15 bases, and 7 bases lay between the germline ends. The germline CDR1 and CDR2 sequences are SGHRS and YFSETQ. CDR3 protein: CASSLGGLFF. DNA for the CDR3: TGCGCCAGCAGCTTGGGGGGGCTGTTCTTC.

The rearrangement uses TRBV10-3 and TRBJ1-5; TRBD1 is a possible D gene (5 bases). The CDR3 runs to 16 residues. Trimming stripped 2 bases from V and 4 bases from J, with 15 bases between. CDR1 and CDR2 from the germline V gene are ENHRY and SYGVKD. The chain's CDR3 is CAISEGAGRLNQPQHF. DNA for the CDR3: TGTGCCATCAGTGAGGGGGCAGGGAGGTTAAATCAGCCCCAGCATTTT.

The rearrangement uses TRBV28 and TRBJ2-1; 7 nucleotides match TRBD1. V gave up 2 bases and J gave up 5 bases; unmatched junction bases: 6. CDR1 and CDR2 (germline): MDHEN, SYDVKM. This CDR3 is built from 15 residues. CDR3 bases: TGTGCCAGCAGTTTAGGGGACAGAAAGAACAATGAGCAGTTCTTC. Its protein is CASSLGDRKNNEQFF.

The chain combines TRBV7-6 with TRBJ2-3; 12 bases align to TRBD2. The V segment lost 4 bases and the J segment 4 bases; nucleotides outside the gene matches: 12. The CDR3 runs to 18 residues. Germline V gene sequence: CDR1 SGHVS, CDR2 FNYEAQ. DNA for the CDR3: TGTGCCAGCAGCTCCTCCCCCTCTAGCGGGAGGGCCTCAGATACGCAGTATTTT. It is translated as CASSSSPSSGRASDTQYF.

The chain uses TRBV12-5 and TRBJ2-4; possibly TRBD2 for D (7 bases). Trimming cost V 1 base and J 13 bases, with 14 bases left between them. CDR3 size: 13 residues. Germline V gene data show CDR1 as LGHNT and CDR2 as FRNRAP. This CDR3 is CASGLARGAPQYF. The CDR3 nucleotides are TGTGCTAGTGGTTTGGCCCGGGGGGCTCCACAGTACTTC.

V is TRBV6-6 and J is TRBJ2-3, with 10 bases matching TRBD2. Germline V lookup: CDR1 MNHNY, CDR2 SVGAGI (reference sequence). This CDR3 region has 16 residues. V lost 0 bases, J lost 2 bases, and 2 bases stayed unmatched. Written as DNA, the CDR3 is TGTGCCAGCAGTTACTCACTAGCGGGGTCCACAGATACGCAGTATTTT. It encodes CASSYSLAGSTDTQYF.

In its sample, this clone was seen a few times. The chain is built from TRBV5-1 and TRBJ2-7; D remains ambiguous. CDR3 size: 14 residues. Germline values: CDR1 SGHRS, CDR2 YFSETQ. V was cut by 0 bases and J by 0 bases, with 7 bases left in between. CDR3 sequence: CASSLGHLSYEQYF. CDR3 nucleotide sequence: TGCGCCAGCAGCTTGGGACATCTCTCCTACGAGCAGTACTTC.

The chain employs TRBV7-8 and TRBJ1-1, with 8 bases fitting TRBD1. The CDR3 contains 13 residues. Per germline, CDR1 SGHVS and CDR2 FQNEAQ. The ends lost 5 bases at V and 10 bases at J; junction bases unmatched: 9. CDR3 sequence (DNA): TGTGCCAGCAGCCGACGACCGGGGACAGGAGCTTTCTTT. Its translation: CASSRRPGTGAFF.

The chain links TRBV27 to TRBJ1-5; weak D call: TRBD1 (6 bases). Per germline, CDR1 MNHEY and CDR2 SMNVEV (reference sequence). The CDR3 is 12 amino acids. The V and J ends lost 7 bases and 4 bases respectively, with 8 bases between them. The CDR3 is CASTTGNQPQHF. The CDR3 DNA follows: TGTGCCAGCACGACAGGAAATCAGCCCCAGCATTTT.

The rearrangement joins TRBV27 to TRBJ1-1; no reliable D call. The ends were cut back, 4 bases at V and 4 bases at J, with 7 bases in the middle. In germline, CDR1 is MNHEY, CDR2 SMNVEV (reference sequence). This CDR3 contains 12 residues. The CDR3 is CASSSISTEAFF. CDR3 in DNA: TGTGCCAGCAGTTCAATTAGCACTGAAGCTTTCTTT.

Written as DNA, the CDR3 is TGTGCCAGCACCCAAACTCGGAGGACTAGCGGGAGAGGGTACGAGCAGTACTTC. This sequence encodes CASTQTRRTSGRGYEQYF. The chain couples TRBV5-6 to TRBJ2-5, with 13 bases lining up with TRBD2. Matching the DNA end better, TRBJ2-7 makes the J call doubtful. Germline CDR1 reads SGHDT; CDR2 reads YYEEEE. The CDR3 consists of 18 residues.

The chain is built from TRBV28 and TRBJ2-7, with a tentative D call TRBD1 (6 bases). Germline CDR1 is MDHEN and CDR2 is SYDVKM. CDR3 length: 13 residues. V lost 6 bases and J 1 base, leaving 10 bases between the germline ends. For the CDR3, the DNA is TGTGCCAGCAGCCGACAGGTTTCCTACGAGCAGTACTTC. This codes for CASSRQVSYEQYF.

On this clone itself: The junction departs from the called germline gene at one end, perhaps through a read error. The rearrangement links TRBV7-7 to TRBJ2-2; weak D call: TRBD2 (5 bases). The CDR3 is 14 amino acids. Germline-derived CDR1 and CDR2 are SSHAT and FNYEAQ (reference sequence). DNA of the CDR3: TGTGCTAGCAGGTCGACTACGAACACCGGGGAGCTGTTTTTT. It specifies CASRSTTNTGELFF.

This chain connects TRBV11-3 to TRBJ2-1; D is possibly TRBD1 (5 bases). V lost 5 bases and J lost 7, with 18 bases in between. The length of the CDR3 is 15 residues. Per germline, CDR1 SGHNT and CDR2 YENEEA. The CDR3 DNA reads as TGTGCCAGCAGCCCCCGGAAAGGGGATTTGAATGAGCAGTTCTTC. Its translation: CASSPRKGDLNEQFF.

The chain uses TRBV5-1 and TRBJ2-5; TRBD2 aligns across 11 bases. Per germline, CDR1 SGHRS and CDR2 YFSETQ. The CDR3 has 17 residues. Trimming cost V 1 base and J 2 bases; bases outside gene matches: 7. CDR3: CASSLQLAGVGQETQYF. The DNA of the CDR3 is TGCGCCAGCAGCTTGCAACTAGCGGGAGTGGGGCAAGAGACCCAGTACTTC.

The rearrangement joins TRBV7-2 to TRBJ1-3, with D possibly matching TRBD1 (6 bases). V gave up 5 bases and J gave up 4 bases, with 21 bases separating them. This CDR3 spans 17 amino acids. Germline V CDR1 and CDR2: SGHTA, FQGNSA. CDR3 nucleotide sequence: TGTGCCAGCAGCCGCCCTCCGACAGGTGTTTTAGGAAACACCATATATTTT. Translation: CASSRPPTGVLGNTIYF.

The chain carries TRBV28 and TRBJ1-6, with D hard to call. Germline CDR1 is MDHEN and CDR2 is SYDVKM. V was shortened by 3 bases and J by 4 bases, with 7 bases between the two germline ends. The CDR3 is 14 residues long. The CDR3 spells CASSFSNYNSPLHF. In DNA, the CDR3 is TGTGCCAGCAGTTTTTCTAATTATAATTCACCCCTCCACTTT.